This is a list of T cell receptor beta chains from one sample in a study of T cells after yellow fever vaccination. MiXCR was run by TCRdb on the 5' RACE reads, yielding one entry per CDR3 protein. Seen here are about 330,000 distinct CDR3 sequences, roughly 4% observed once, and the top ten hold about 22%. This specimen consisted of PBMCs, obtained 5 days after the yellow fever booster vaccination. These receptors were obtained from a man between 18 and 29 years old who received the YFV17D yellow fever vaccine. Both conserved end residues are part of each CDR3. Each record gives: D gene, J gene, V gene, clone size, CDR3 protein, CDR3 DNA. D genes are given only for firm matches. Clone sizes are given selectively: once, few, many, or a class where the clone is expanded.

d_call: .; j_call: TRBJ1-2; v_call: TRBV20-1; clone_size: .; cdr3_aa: CSALIQGYGYTF; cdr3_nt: TGCAGTGCTCTGATACAGGGCTATGGCTACACCTTC
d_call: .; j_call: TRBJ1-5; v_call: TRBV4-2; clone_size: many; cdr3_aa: CASSQDWRGNQPQHF; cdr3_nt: TGTGCCAGCAGCCAAGATTGGAGGGGCAATCAGCCCCAGCATTTT
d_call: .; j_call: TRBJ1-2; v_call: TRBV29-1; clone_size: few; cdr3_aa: CSVRKEGYGYTF; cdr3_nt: TGCAGCGTTAGAAAGGAGGGCTATGGCTACACCTTC
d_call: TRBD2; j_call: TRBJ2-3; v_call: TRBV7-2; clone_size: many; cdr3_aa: CASSFGAGMADTQYF; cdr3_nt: TGTGCCAGCAGCTTTGGAGCGGGGATGGCAGATACGCAGTATTTT
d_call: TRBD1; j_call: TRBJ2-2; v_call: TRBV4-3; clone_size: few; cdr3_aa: CASSQDQTGWAGELFF; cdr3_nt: TGCGCCAGCAGCCAAGATCAGACAGGGTGGGCCGGGGAGCTGTTTTTT
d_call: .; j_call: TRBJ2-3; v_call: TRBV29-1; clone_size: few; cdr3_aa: CSVDGTFGLFTQYF; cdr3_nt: TGCAGCGTCGACGGGACATTTGGACTGTTTACGCAGTATTTT
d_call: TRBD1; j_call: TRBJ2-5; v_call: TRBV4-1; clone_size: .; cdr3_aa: CASSPRTQQGAETQYF; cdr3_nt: TGCGCCAGCAGCCCCCGGACCCAGCAGGGGGCTGAGACCCAGTACTTC
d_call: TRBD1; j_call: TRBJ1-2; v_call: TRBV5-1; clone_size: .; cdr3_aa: CASRGATGGHTNYGYTF; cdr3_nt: TGCGCCAGTAGAGGGGCGACAGGGGGCCATACTAACTATGGCTACACCTTC
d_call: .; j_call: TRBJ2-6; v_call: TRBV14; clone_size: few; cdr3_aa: CASSQFRGSGANVLTF; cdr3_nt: TGTGCCAGCAGCCAGTTTCGGGGTTCTGGGGCCAACGTCCTGACTTTC
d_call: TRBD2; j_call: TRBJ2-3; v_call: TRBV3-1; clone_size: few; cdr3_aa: CASSQDAGGTDTQYF; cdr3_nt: TGTGCCAGCAGCCAAGACGCGGGGGGCACAGATACGCAGTATTTT
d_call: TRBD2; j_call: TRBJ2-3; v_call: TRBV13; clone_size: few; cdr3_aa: CASRDWTSGANTDTQYF; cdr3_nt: TGTGCCAGCAGGGATTGGACTAGCGGGGCCAACACAGATACGCAGTATTTT
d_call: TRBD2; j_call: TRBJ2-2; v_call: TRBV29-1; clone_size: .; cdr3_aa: CSVWTSGDTGELFF; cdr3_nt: TGCAGCGTGTGGACTAGCGGGGACACCGGGGAGCTGTTTTTT
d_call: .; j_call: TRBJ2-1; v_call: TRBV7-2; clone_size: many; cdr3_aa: CASSFWGVVGSYNEQFF; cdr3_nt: TGTGCCAGCAGCTTCTGGGGGGTCGTAGGCTCCTACAATGAGCAGTTCTTC
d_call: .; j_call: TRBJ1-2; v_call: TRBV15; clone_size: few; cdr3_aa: CATSRGRDGGYTF; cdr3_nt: TGTGCCACCAGCAGAGGCAGGGACGGTGGCTACACCTTC
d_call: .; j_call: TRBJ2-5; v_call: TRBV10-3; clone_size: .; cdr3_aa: CAISEDGETQYF; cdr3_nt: TGTGCCATCAGTGAGGATGGAGAGACCCAGTACTTC
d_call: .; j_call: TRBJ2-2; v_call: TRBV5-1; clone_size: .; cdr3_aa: CASSSPYGGGAGTGELFF; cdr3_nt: TGCGCCAGCAGCTCTCCCTACGGCGGAGGGGCAGGCACCGGGGAGCTGTTTTTT
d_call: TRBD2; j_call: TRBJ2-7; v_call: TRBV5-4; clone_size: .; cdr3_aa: CASSAGLAGASYEQYF; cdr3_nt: TGTGCCAGCAGCGCCGGACTAGCGGGGGCCTCCTACGAGCAGTACTTC
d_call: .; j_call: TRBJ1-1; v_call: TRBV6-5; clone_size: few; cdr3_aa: CASSYSAGLGTEAFF; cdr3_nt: TGTGCCAGCAGTTACTCGGCGGGGCTTGGCACTGAAGCTTTCTTT
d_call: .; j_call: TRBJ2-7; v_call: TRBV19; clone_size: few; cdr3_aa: CASSMEFTSYEQYF; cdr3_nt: TGTGCCAGTAGTATGGAGTTCACCTCCTACGAGCAGTACTTC
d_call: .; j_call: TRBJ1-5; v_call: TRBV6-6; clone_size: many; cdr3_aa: CASRGTEEYQPQHF; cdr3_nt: TGTGCCAGCCGGGGGACCGAGGAATATCAGCCCCAGCATTTT
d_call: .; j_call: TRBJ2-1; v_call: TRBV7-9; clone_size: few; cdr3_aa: CASSLEVTSSYNEQFF; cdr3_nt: TGTGCCAGCAGCTTAGAGGTGACCAGCTCCTACAATGAGCAGTTCTTC
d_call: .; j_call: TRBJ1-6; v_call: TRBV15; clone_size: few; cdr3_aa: CATSRDLGISYNSPLHF; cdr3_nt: TGTGCCACCAGCAGAGATTTGGGCATATCCTATAATTCACCCCTCCACTTT
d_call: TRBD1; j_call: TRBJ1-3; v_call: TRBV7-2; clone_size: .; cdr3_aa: CASSFQGVGNTIYF; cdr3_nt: TGTGCCAGCAGCTTTCAGGGGGTTGGAAACACCATATATTTT
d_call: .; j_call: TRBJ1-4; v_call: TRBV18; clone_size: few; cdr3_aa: CASSPGEKLFF; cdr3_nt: TGTGCCAGCTCACCAGGTGAAAAACTGTTTTTT
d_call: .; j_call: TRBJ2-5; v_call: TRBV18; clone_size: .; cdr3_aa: CASSPFPRQDRETQYF; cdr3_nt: TGTGCCAGCTCACCATTTCCCCGCCAGGACCGCGAGACCCAGTACTTC
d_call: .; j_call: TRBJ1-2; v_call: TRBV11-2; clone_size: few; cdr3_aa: CASSLPSTLNYGYTF; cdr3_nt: TGTGCCAGCAGCTTACCCTCGACCCTGAACTATGGCTACACCTTC
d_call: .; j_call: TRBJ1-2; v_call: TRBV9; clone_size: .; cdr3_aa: CASSVEGQANYGYTF; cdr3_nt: TGTGCCAGCAGCGTAGAGGGTCAGGCTAACTATGGCTACACCTTC
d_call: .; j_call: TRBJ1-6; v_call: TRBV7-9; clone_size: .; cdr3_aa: CASSLGSGSPLHF; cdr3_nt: TGTGCCAGCAGCTTGGGTTCCGGGTCACCCCTCCACTTT
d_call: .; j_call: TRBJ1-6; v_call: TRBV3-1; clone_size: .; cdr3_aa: CASSQSEYNSPLHF; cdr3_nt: TGTGCCAGCAGCCAATCAGAGTATAATTCACCCCTCCACTTT
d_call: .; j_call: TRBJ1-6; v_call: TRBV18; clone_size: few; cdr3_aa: CASSPTSGGLGGSPLHF; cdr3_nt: TGTGCCAGCTCACCGACTTCGGGGGGGCTAGGTGGTTCACCCCTCCACTTT
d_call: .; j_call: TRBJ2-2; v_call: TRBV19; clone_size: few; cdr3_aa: CASSIYYTGELFF; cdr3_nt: TGTGCCAGTAGTATTTACTACACCGGGGAGCTGTTTTTT
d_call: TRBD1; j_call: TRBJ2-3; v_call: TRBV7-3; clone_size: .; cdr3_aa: CASSAGTVSTDTQYF; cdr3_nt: TGTGCCAGCAGCGCCGGGACAGTTAGCACAGATACGCAGTATTTT
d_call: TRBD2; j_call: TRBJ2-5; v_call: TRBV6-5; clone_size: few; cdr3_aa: CASSSGGAAQETQYF; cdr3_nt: TGTGCCAGCAGTAGCGGGGGGGCCGCTCAAGAGACCCAGTACTTC
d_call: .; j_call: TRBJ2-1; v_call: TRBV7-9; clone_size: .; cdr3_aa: CASSESTRSRYNEQFF; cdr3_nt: TGTGCCAGCAGCGAATCCACCCGGTCCCGCTACAATGAGCAGTTCTTC
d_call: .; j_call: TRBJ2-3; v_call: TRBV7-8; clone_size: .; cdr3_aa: CASRTSLTDTQYF; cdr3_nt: TGTGCCAGCAGGACTAGTCTCACAGATACGCAGTATTTT
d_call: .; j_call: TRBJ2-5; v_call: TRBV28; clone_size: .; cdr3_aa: CASSFKARDSYHQETQYF; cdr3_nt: TGTGCCAGCAGTTTTAAGGCGCGGGACTCTTACCACCAAGAGACCCAGTACTTC
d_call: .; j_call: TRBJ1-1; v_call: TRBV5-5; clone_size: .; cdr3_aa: CASSLNRVRDTEAFF; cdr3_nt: TGTGCCAGCAGCTTAAACAGGGTGAGGGACACTGAAGCTTTCTTT
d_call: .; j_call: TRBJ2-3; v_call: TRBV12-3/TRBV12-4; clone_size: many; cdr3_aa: CASSLMGDTQYF; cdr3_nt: TGTGCCAGCAGTTTAATGGGGGATACGCAGTATTTT
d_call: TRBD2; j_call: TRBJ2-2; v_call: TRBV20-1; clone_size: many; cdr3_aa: CSATLAGGVGRELFF; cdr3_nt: TGCAGTGCTACTCTAGCGGGGGGGGTCGGCCGGGAGCTGTTTTTT
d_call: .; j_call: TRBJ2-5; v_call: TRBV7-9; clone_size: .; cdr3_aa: CASSFNRETQYF; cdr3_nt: TGTGCCAGCAGCTTTAACAGGGAGACCCAGTACTTC
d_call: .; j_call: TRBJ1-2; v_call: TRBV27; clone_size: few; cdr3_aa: CASSPATQGIPYGYTF; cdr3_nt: TGTGCCAGCAGTCCGGCCACCCAGGGAATCCCCTATGGCTACACCTTC
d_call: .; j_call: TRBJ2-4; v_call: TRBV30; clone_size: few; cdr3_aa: CAWSAPGTLKNIQYF; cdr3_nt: TGTGCCTGGAGCGCACCCGGGACACTGAAAAACATTCAGTACTTC
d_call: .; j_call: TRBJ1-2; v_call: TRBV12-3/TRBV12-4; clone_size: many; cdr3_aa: CASTTLGGWWNYGYTF; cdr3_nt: TGTGCCAGCACCACTTTAGGGGGTTGGTGGAACTATGGCTACACCTTC
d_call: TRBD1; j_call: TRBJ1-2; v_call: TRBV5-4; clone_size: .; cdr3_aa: CASSPGQGAHGYTF; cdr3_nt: TGTGCCAGCAGCCCTGGACAGGGGGCGCATGGCTACACCTTC
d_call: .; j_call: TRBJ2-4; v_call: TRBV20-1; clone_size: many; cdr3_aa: CSARSDTGFSDIQYF; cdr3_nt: TGCAGTGCTAGATCCGATACAGGGTTCAGTGACATTCAGTACTTC
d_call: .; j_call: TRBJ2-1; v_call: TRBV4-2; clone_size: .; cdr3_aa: CASSQGSPGSSYNEQFF; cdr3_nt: TGTGCCAGCAGCCAAGGTTCACCCGGGAGCTCCTACAATGAGCAGTTCTTC
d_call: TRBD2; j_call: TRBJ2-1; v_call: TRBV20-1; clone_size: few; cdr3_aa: CSARDHLAGANNEQFF; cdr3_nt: TGCAGTGCTAGAGACCACCTAGCGGGGGCAAACAATGAGCAGTTCTTC
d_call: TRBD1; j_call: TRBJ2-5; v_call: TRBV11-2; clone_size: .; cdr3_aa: CATQRGQRETQYF; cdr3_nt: TGTGCCACCCAAAGGGGGCAGAGGGAGACCCAGTACTTC
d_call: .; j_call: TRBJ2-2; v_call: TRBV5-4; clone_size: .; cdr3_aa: CASWGNTGELFF; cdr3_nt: TGTGCCAGCTGGGGGAACACCGGGGAGCTGTTTTTT
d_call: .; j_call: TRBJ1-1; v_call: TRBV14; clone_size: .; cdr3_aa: CASTGGGSEAFF; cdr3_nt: TGTGCCAGCACTGGCGGCGGAAGTGAAGCTTTCTTT
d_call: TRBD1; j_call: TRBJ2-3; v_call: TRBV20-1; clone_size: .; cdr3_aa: CSARARGPGDTQYF; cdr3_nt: TGCAGTGCTAGAGCCAGGGGGCCAGGTGATACGCAGTATTTT
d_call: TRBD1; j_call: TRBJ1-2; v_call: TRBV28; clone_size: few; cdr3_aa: CASYQLDRVNGYTF; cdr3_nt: TGTGCCAGCTACCAGCTCGACAGGGTCAATGGCTACACCTTC
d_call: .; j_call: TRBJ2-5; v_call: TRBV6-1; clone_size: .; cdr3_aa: CASSEGRGETQYF; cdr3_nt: TGTGCCAGCAGTGAAGGGAGGGGAGAGACCCAGTACTTC